The subject of this entry is one T cell receptor beta chain. Its specific antigen is unknown. No per-base quality is available; no much larger clone lies one base away. For CDR1 and CDR2, the germline V gene lists MDHEN and SYDVKM. The germline V end is reduced by 6 bases and the J end by 7 bases; junction bases left unmatched: 11. The CDR3 numbers 14 residues from cysteine through phenylalanine. This entry keeps only the CDR3 DNA: 42 bases, framed from base 1. The record originates from a study of shared clonotypes between healthy human individuals (dated by TCRdb to about 2020). For the study in its entirety: Three men and two women, aged 18 to 49 years, made up the cohort. For each donor, CD4 naive and CD4 memory were each run on three plates, CD8 naive on two plates, and CD8 memory on one plate. To estimate repertoire size and how much clonotypes are shared between individuals, the study performed deep sequencing of blood TCR repertoires from about 5 healthy adults. Different laboratories and diverse techniques were used to prepare libraries and sequence TCR repertoires, to increase sequencing depth and limit assay-specific biases. Per donor, leukapheresis produced somewhere between about 0.94 and 9.5 billion PBMCs. The full study reports these points: Naive subsets generally had larger estimated clonotype richness than memory subsets did. When a few donors were compared, the shared fraction of clonotypes was about 5% for naive CD4, more than 3% for naive CD8, more than 2% for memory CD4, and 0.4% for memory CD8. Incomplete sequencing was indicated by rarefaction of sorted-subset datasets, despite the large sequencing depth. Sampling was limited to blood, and TCR repertoires in tissue likely differ from TCR repertoires in blood. Because the study included only a small number of donors, the genetic and exposure-history diversity represented was limited. Compared with non-shared clonotypes, clonotypes shared by all four sorted-subset donors had higher generation probabilities. Based on pairwise subsampling, the degree of clonotype sharing among donors was expected to be affected by sequencing depth.

Donors were healthy HIV-negative adults with no recently reported acute infections or vaccinations. Every donor was a Caucasian adult residing in Nashville, Tennessee, USA. CD4+ T cells were enriched by magnetic negative selection; naive cells were then positively selected on CD45RA, and the negative fraction formed the memory subset. Blood was collected by leukapheresis, and PBMCs were isolated by Ficoll-Histopaque density gradient centrifugation and then cryopreserved in liquid nitrogen vapor phase. Analytical flow cytometry was used to check the purity and quantity of every magnetically sorted T cell population. From each sorted fraction, genomic DNA was isolated and quantified by UV absorbance on a Nanodrop 2000c. Using the deep immunoSEQ assay, TCR CDR3 regions were amplified from genomic DNA by multiplex PCR. Genomic DNA extracted from each cell subset was distributed evenly over all wells of several immunoSEQ 96-well plates, and each plate served as one replicate. For sorted subsets, roughly 0.2 ug genomic DNA, equal to 25,000 to 35,000 T cell genomes, was loaded into each replicate PCR. Purified libraries were measured with a Qubit 3.0 fluorometer, size-checked on a Bioanalyzer 2100, and measured again with the KAPA Library Quantification kit. Every immunoSEQ 96-well plate was sequenced on a dedicated single-read 150-cycle Illumina NextSeq 550 flow cell. Per the authors' processing: Because the immunoSEQ output included only junctional sequences and no quality scores, the filtering could not be the same as the filtering used for full-length reads. Sequences were annotated with PyIR, a Python wrapper for IgBLAST v1.9, and V/J genes and CDR3 were assigned using IMGT germline references. Any read was removed if the V/J assignment was weak (E-value above 1e-6), the CDR3 was missing, or the read contained stop codons, out-of-frame junctions, or ambiguous translated residues. V3J clonotypes were defined by identical inferred V gene, J gene, and CDR3 amino acid sequence. Percentage overlap between repertoires was computed as shared unique clonotypes divided by the size of the smaller repertoire. Repertoire richness was assessed with RTK rarefaction, the Chao1 estimator, and Recon v2.1 estimates of unobserved clonotypes. Generation probabilities for all TCRbeta clonotypes obtained by the gDNA method from several donors were computed using OLGA. In its TCRdb copy, this immuneACCESS table keeps in-frame sequences only and misses some clones. Where compared with another copy, unresolved V genes explain less than half of these, and the others have no known cause. V, J and clone size are taken as reported in that table, and D and trimming were inferred from the DNA itself. This sample is represented by approximately 2,000,000 clones; under 95% of them were singletons. Jointly, the top ten make up about 0.36% of the sample.

The chain joins TRBV28 to TRBJ2-7; 8 central nucleotides agree with TRBD2. The receptor comes from a man aged 18 to 29 in good health. Some clones in this sample may be carry-over from other donors' samples. The source material was naive CD4+ T cells from PBMCs. The intended sense of this specimen's cell subset or site label: CD45RA+ positively selected. CDR3 loop: CASSLTGGPVEQYF. The DNA sequence is TGTGCCAGCAGCTTGACGGGAGGGCCGGTAGAGCAGTACTTC.